Following are 26 T cell receptor beta chains from one sample sequenced in a study of identical twins. TCRdb re-analysed the 5' RACE reads in MiXCR, keeping a single row per CDR3 protein. Among 470,000 or so distinct CDR3 sequences listed, 20% to 30% were seen once. These data were also reused for a study on T cells expressing NK-cell markers.

Sequenced input: CD4+ T cells sorted from blood. These receptors were taken from a young woman in good health.

V gene TRBV3-1 combines with J gene TRBJ1-6, with D maybe TRBD1 (5 bases). This CDR3 comprises 14 residues. V was clipped by 0 bases and J by 7 bases, with 7 bases between them. Germline assignment: CDR1 LGHDT and CDR2 YNNKEL (reference sequence). The DNA of the CDR3 is TGTGCCAGCAGCCAAGATCGACAGAATTCACCCCTCCACTTT. It yields the protein CASSQDRQNSPLHF.

The chain employs TRBV4-1 and TRBJ2-2; TRBD2 agrees at 9 bases. V lost 1 base, J lost 7 bases, and 7 bases stayed unmatched. This CDR3 spans 16 amino acids. Germline loops: CDR1 MGHRA, CDR2 YSYEKL. CDR3 residues: CASSQGGGRDNGELFF. The DNA of the CDR3 is TGCGCCAGCAGCCAAGGTGGCGGGAGGGACAACGGGGAGCTGTTTTTT.

This clonotype came up a few times. The chain links TRBV3-1 to TRBJ2-2; 9 nucleotides match TRBD2. The V and J ends lost 7 bases and 5 bases, in that order; junction bases with no gene match: 11. CDR1 LGHDT and CDR2 YNNKEL come from the germline V gene (reference sequence). The CDR3 has 16 amino acids. The CDR3 loop is CASKFSLAGRTGELFF. CDR3 bases: TGTGCCAGCAAGTTTTCCCTAGCGGGACGTACCGGGGAGCTGTTTTTT.

The CDR3, as DNA: TGTGCCAGTCGGGGGGTCGGGTTACGGGAGACCCAGTACTTC. It specifies CASRGVGLRETQYF. The chain has TRBV27 and TRBJ2-5, with TRBD2 matching 7 bases. The CDR3 totals 14 residues. Germline V gene sequence: CDR1 MNHEY, CDR2 SMNVEV (reference sequence). V lost 9 bases to trimming and J lost 5 bases; unmatched junction nucleotides: 12.

This clonotype was counted between two and nine times. This sequence joins TRBV20-1 and TRBJ2-3, with D hard to call. CDR3 length equals 13 residues. From germline, CDR1 is DFQATT and CDR2 SNEGSKA (reference sequence). Trimming shortened V by 6 bases and J by 4 bases, and 14 bases separated the two germline ends. Here the CDR3 reads CSAVVGSSDTQYF. The CDR3 nucleotides are TGCAGTGCGGTCGTTGGGTCGTCAGATACGCAGTATTTT.

The chain couples TRBV7-9 to TRBJ2-1; D remains ambiguous. Germline lookup yields CDR1 SEHNR and CDR2 FQNEAQ (reference sequence). The CDR3 is 10 residues long. Trimming removed 11 bases at V and 9 bases at J, with 11 bases between. The chain's CDR3 is CAGIAGEQFF. CDR3 in DNA: TGTGCCGGCATAGCTGGTGAGCAGTTCTTC.

The chain links TRBV18 to TRBJ2-5; no reliable D call. From germline, CDR1 is KGHSH and CDR2 LQKENI. This CDR3 contains 11 residues. The V gene lost 1 base and the J gene lost 6 bases, with 3 bases spanning the gap. The CDR3 loop is CASSPLQTQYF. DNA for the CDR3: TGTGCCAGCTCACCACTTCAGACCCAGTACTTC.

The V call is TRBV9, the J call TRBJ1-2; D remains unclear. The CDR3 is 15 amino acids. Germline lookup yields CDR1 SGDLS and CDR2 YYNGEE. The V end lost 3 bases, the J end lost 1 base, and 13 bases lay between the germline ends. The CDR3 region has the DNA TGTGCCAGCAGCGGCTTATGGACCGGTAACTATGGCTACACCTTC. Protein: CASSGLWTGNYGYTF.

The V gene is TRBV12-3 or TRBV12-4, the J gene TRBJ2-2; D not resolved. Between the trimmed V and J ends, which lost 5 bases and 5 bases, there was a span of 6 bases. This CDR3 contains 12 residues. The CDR3 here is CASSRLTGELFF. CDR3 sequence (DNA): TGTGCCAGCAGTAGATTAACCGGGGAGCTGTTTTTT.

This clonotype has more than one count but fewer than ten. The V gene is TRBV29-1, the J gene TRBJ2-3; 9 bases fit TRBD2. The V and J ends lost 6 bases and 0 bases, in that order; junction bases with no gene match: 10. CDR1 and CDR2 from the germline V gene are SQVTM and ANQGSEA. The CDR3 length is 16 residues. The CDR3, as DNA: TGCAGCGTCTCTAGGGTAGCGGGGGCTAGCACAGATACGCAGTATTTT. Amino acids: CSVSRVAGASTDTQYF.

The rearrangement uses TRBV7-2 and TRBJ2-2; D uncertain. The germline V and J ends were trimmed by 6 bases and 7 bases, with 12 bases remaining between them. This CDR3 spans 13 amino acids. Germline CDR1 reads SGHTA; CDR2 reads FQGNSA. The CDR3 bases are TGTGCCAGCAGGATAGAGAGACACGGGGAGCTGTTTTTT. The encoded protein is CASRIERHGELFF.

The chain combines TRBV7-9 with TRBJ2-3, with 10 bases fitting TRBD2. Losses at the gene ends were 5 bases for V and 1 base for J; bases not matched to a gene: 6. Germline loops: CDR1 SEHNR, CDR2 FQNEAQ (reference sequence). The CDR3 extends over 16 amino acids. The CDR3 protein is CASSRTSGSGTDTQYF. The CDR3 nucleotides are TGTGCCAGCAGCCGGACTAGCGGATCGGGCACAGATACGCAGTATTTT.

The chain joins TRBV3-1 to TRBJ1-4; D not certain. V lost 2 bases to trimming and J lost 4 bases, with 5 bases between them. The CDR3 covers 13 residues. Germline V gene sequence: CDR1 LGHDT, CDR2 YNNKEL (reference sequence). This CDR3 reads CASSQYGNEKLFF. CDR3 DNA: TGTGCCAGCAGCCAATACGGTAATGAAAAACTGTTTTTT.

The V call is TRBV20-1, the J call TRBJ2-5; D is possibly TRBD1 or TRBD2 (5 bases each). Germline lookup yields CDR1 DFQATT and CDR2 SNEGSKA (reference sequence). The length of the CDR3 is 11 residues. Trimming left V 3 bases short and J 7 bases short, with 9 bases between. CDR3 nucleotide sequence: TGCAGTGCTAGCGAGGGGTGGACCCAGTACTTC. Translated: CSASEGWTQYF.

This clonotype was detected a few times. The rearrangement joins TRBV18 to TRBJ2-7; D perhaps matches TRBD2 (5 bases). Trimming removed 0 bases from V and 4 bases from J, with 10 bases in between. Per germline, CDR1 KGHSH and CDR2 LQKENI. The CDR3 is 14 residues long. The CDR3 DNA is TGTGCCAGCTCACCACCCAGTGGGGAGTACGAGCAGTACTTC. It is translated as CASSPPSGEYEQYF.

In this sample, this clonotype turned up a few times. The chain combines TRBV27 with TRBJ2-1; 7 nucleotides line up with TRBD2. The V gene's germline CDR1 is MNHEY and CDR2 SMNVEV (reference sequence). CDR3 length equals 15 residues. Unmatched junction bases numbered 5, after V lost 2 bases and J lost 4 bases. The DNA of the CDR3 is TGTGCCAGCAGTTTAGTGGCGGGAGCTTACAATGAGCAGTTCTTC. Translating gives CASSLVAGAYNEQFF.

This clonotype was seen a few times. V and J are TRBV12-3 or TRBV12-4 and TRBJ1-4; D perhaps matches TRBD1 (5 bases). CDR3 length: 13 residues. The V end was cut by 7 bases, the J end by 8 bases, with 14 bases between. The CDR3 DNA is TGTGCCAGCACCCTGAGGCAGGGAGAAAAACTGTTTTTT. Its protein product is CASTLRQGEKLFF.

There are a few counts of this clonotype. This chain uses TRBV5-1 with TRBJ2-7, with D possibly being TRBD1 (5 bases). V was cut by 1 base and J by 6 bases, with 14 bases left in between. This CDR3 region has 14 residues. Germline loops: CDR1 SGHRS, CDR2 YFSETQ. The chain's CDR3 is CASSLRQGNLEQYF. DNA of the CDR3: TGCGCCAGCAGCTTGAGGCAGGGCAATCTCGAGCAGTACTTC.

The gene calls are TRBV2 and TRBJ2-3; D uncertain. V was pared by 6 bases and J by 3 bases, with 13 bases between. The length of the CDR3 is 14 residues. The germline gives CDR1 SNHLY, CDR2 FYNNEI. DNA for the CDR3: TGTGCCAGCAGCGGGCCCCAGAGGACAGATACGCAGTATTTT. Translation gives CASSGPQRTDTQYF.

V usage is TRBV11-2 and J usage is TRBJ2-1; 8 bases match TRBD2. The V gene end was trimmed by 3 bases and the J gene end by 8 bases; junction bases not matched to a gene: 9. The CDR3 loop spans 15 amino acids. Germline V gives CDR1 SGHAT, CDR2 FQNNGV. CDR3 loop: CASSFSSGSPHEQFF. The DNA of the CDR3 is TGTGCCAGCAGCTTTAGCAGCGGGAGCCCCCATGAGCAGTTCTTC.

This clonotype was found a few times. The chain combines TRBV7-6 with TRBJ2-7, with a tentative D call TRBD2 (6 bases). In germline, CDR1 is SGHVS, CDR2 FNYEAQ. V lost 6 bases to trimming and J lost 3 bases, with 9 bases between them. CDR3 length equals 12 residues. The chain's CDR3 is CASSSRDYEQYF. CDR3 bases: TGTGCCAGCAGTTCGCGGGACTACGAGCAGTACTTC.

This clonotype was observed a few times. V and J are TRBV27 and TRBJ2-1; 9 bases match TRBD2. With V trimmed by 5 bases and J by 8 bases, 13 bases remained unmatched. The length of the CDR3 is 16 residues. The germline V gene encodes CDR1 MNHEY and CDR2 SMNVEV (reference sequence). DNA for the CDR3: TGTGCCAGCAGTCCCAACCTAGCGGGACTCATCCATGAGCAGTTCTTC. This encodes CASSPNLAGLIHEQFF.

This clonotype was recorded a few times. This chain links TRBV10-3 with TRBJ2-7, with D perhaps TRBD2 (6 bases). V gave up 4 bases and J gave up 6 bases, with 10 bases separating them. The CDR3 spans 12 residues. Germline V gene sequence: CDR1 ENHRY, CDR2 SYGVKD. CDR3 bases: TGTGCCATCAGTGTAGGAGGGGTCGAGCAGTACTTC. This gives the protein CAISVGGVEQYF.

The chain couples TRBV7-9 to TRBJ2-7; 8 positions match TRBD2. With 7 bases clipped from V and 2 bases from J, the junction kept 13 bases outside the gene matches. CDR1 is SEHNR and CDR2 is FQNEAQ in the germline V gene (reference sequence). The CDR3 extends over 16 amino acids. CDR3 residues: CASTGRGGKEPYEQYF. CDR3 coding DNA: TGTGCCAGCACCGGGAGGGGCGGGAAGGAGCCCTACGAGCAGTACTTC.

This clonotype occurred a few times. CDR3 sequence reads: CASGLTGAPNTEAFF. The DNA of the CDR3 is TGTGCCAGCGGCCTCACCGGCGCACCCAACACTGAAGCTTTCTTT. This chain joins TRBV12-3 or TRBV12-4 and TRBJ1-1; the D is unclear. There are 15 residues in the CDR3. V shed 8 bases and J shed 2 bases, with 18 bases lying between them.

CDR3 coding DNA: TGCAGTGCCGAATTCTCAAGTGGGAATGAGCAGTTCTTC. This sequence encodes CSAEFSSGNEQFF. The J gene is TRBJ2-1, the V gene TRBV20-1; the D is unclear. Germline CDR1 is DFQATT and CDR2 is SNEGSKA (reference sequence). The CDR3 length is 13 residues. V was clipped by 6 bases and J by 7 bases, with 16 bases between them.